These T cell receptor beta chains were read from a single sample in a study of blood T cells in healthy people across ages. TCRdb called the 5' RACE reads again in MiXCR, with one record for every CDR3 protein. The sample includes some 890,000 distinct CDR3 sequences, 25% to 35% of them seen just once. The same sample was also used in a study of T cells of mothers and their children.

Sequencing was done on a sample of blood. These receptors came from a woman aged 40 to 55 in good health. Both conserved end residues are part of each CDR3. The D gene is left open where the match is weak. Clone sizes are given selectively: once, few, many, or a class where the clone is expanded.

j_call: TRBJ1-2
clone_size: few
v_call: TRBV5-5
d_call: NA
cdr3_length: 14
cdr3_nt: TGTGCCAGCAGCTTGGGCCACTCTTTTCAGGGCTACACCTTC
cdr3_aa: CASSLGHSFQGYTF

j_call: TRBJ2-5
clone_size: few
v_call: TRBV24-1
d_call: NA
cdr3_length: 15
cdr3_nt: TGTGCCACCAGCCTGGGGCTAGCCGGAGGAGAGACCCAGTACTTC
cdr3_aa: CATSLGLAGGETQYF

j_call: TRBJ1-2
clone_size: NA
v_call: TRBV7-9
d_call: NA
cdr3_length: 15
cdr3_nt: TGTGCCAGCAGCTACCTACAGGGATCTAACTATGGCTACACCTTC
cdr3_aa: CASSYLQGSNYGYTF

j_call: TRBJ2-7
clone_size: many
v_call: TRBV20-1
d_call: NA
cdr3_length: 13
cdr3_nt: TGCAGTGCTAGAGCCTTTAAAATCGACGAGCAGTACTTC
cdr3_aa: CSARAFKIDEQYF

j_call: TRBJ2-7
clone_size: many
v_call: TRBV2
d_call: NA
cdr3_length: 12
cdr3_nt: TGTGCCAGCAGTACGGGGTTCTACGAGCAGTACTTC
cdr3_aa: CASSTGFYEQYF

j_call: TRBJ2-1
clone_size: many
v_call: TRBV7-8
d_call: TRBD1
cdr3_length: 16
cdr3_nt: TGTGCCAGCAGAAACCGGCGGGGACAGGGGATGGATGAGCAGTTCTTC
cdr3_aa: CASRNRRGQGMDEQFF

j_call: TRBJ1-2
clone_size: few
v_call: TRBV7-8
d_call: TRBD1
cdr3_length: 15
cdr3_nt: TGTGCCAGCAGCTCGACAGGGGATAGTCCCTATGGCTACACCTTC
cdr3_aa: CASSSTGDSPYGYTF

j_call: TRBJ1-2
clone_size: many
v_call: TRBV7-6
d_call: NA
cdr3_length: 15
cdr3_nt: TGTGCCAGCAGTTTGACAGGAGTTCCTGACTATGGCTACACCTTC
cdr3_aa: CASSLTGVPDYGYTF

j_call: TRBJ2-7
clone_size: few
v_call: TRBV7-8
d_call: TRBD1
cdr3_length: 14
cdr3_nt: TGTGCCAGCAGCGAAGACAGGGTGTGGTACGAGCAGTACTTC
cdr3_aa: CASSEDRVWYEQYF

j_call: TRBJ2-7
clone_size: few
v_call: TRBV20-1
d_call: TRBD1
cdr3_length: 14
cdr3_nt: TGCAGTGCTAGAGACTTGGACAGGTACTACGAGCAGTACTTC
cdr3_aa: CSARDLDRYYEQYF

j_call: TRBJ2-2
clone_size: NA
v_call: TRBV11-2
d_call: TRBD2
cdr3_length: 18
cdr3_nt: TGTGCCAGCGCCGCGATCGGACTAGCGGGGGGCAACACCGGGGAGCTGTTTTTT
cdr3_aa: CASAAIGLAGGNTGELFF

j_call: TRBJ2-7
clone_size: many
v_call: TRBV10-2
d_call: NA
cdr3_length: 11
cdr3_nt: TGCGCCAGCAGTGAGCAGATCGAGCAGTACTTC
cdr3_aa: CASSEQIEQYF

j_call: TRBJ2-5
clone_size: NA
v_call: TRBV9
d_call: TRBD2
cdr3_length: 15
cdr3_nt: TGTGCCAGCAGCGTAGACGGGGCAGCGGGGGAGACCCAGTACTTC
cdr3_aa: CASSVDGAAGETQYF